This T cell receptor (beta chain) comes out of a study of cytomegalovirus exposure and HLA in healthy donors. General study results and limits: Usually a TCR sequence was rare, but some public TCRs were found in many donors. Indistinguishability led to the exclusion of some V segments, TRBV6-2 and TRBV6-3 included. A later analysis linked a missense variant in DCLRE1C to the trimming of TCR beta V and J genes. It was in a later analysis that TCR association rates were seen to vary by HLA locus, highest for DRB1 and lowest for HLA-C.

Germline assignment: CDR1 GTSNPN and CDR2 SVGIG (reference sequence). Losses at the gene ends were 8 bases for V and 7 bases for J; bases not matched to a gene: 19. The CDR3 loop spans 16 amino acids. Turning to this clone: The antigen remains undetermined.

The PCR employed 60 Vbeta primers together with 13 Jbeta primers. The method was immunoSEQ multiplex PCR; TCRdb's version includes in-frame clones alone and lacks a portion of them. Among 190,000 or so clones listed, 75% to 85% were seen once. The chain has TRBV30 and TRBJ1-2; 10 nucleotides agree with TRBD1. Sequencing was carried out using PBMCs. This TCR came from a boy younger than 18 in good health and CMV-seronegative. CDR3 amino acids: CAGSGTGVSGWGGYTF. CDR3 bases: TGTGCCGGATCCGGGACAGGGGTCTCCGGGTGGGGTGGCTACACCTTC.